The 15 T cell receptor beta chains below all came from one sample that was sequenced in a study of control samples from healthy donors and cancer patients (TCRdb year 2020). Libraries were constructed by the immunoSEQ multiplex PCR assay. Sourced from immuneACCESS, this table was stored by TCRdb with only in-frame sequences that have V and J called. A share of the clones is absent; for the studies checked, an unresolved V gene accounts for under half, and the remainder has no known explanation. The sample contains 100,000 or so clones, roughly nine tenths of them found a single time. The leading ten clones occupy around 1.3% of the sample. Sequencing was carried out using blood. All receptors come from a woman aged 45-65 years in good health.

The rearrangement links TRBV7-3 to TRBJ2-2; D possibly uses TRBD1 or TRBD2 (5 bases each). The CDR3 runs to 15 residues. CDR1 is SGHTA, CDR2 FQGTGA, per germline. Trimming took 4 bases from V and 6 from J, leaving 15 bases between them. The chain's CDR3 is CASSSSGTPSGELFF. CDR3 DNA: TGTGCCAGCAGCTCCTCCGGGACGCCCTCCGGGGAGCTGTTTTTT.

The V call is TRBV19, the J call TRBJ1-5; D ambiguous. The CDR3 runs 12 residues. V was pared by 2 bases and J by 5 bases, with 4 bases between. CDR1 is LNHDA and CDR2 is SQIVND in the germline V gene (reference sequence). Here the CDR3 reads CASSIKDQPQHF. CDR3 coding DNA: TGTGCCAGTAGTATAAAGGATCAGCCCCAGCATTTT.

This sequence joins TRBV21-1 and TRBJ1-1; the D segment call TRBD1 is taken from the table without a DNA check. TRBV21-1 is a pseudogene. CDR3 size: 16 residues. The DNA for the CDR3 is TGTGCCAGCAGTCGCTATAGGGAACAGGGGATTACTGAAGCTTTCTTT. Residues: CASSRYREQGITEAFF.

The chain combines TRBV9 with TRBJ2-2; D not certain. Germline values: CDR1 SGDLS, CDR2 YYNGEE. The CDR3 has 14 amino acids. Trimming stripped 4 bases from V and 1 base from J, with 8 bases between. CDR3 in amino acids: CASSPYKNTGELFF. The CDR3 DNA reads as TGTGCCAGCAGCCCATACAAGAACACCGGGGAGCTGTTTTTT.

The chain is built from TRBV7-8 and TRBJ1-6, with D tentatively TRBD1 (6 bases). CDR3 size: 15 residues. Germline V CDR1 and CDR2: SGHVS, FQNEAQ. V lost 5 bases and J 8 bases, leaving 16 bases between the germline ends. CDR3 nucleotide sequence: TGTGCCAGCAGCCAGGCGGTCCAGGGGCATTCACCCCTCCACTTT. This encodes CASSQAVQGHSPLHF.

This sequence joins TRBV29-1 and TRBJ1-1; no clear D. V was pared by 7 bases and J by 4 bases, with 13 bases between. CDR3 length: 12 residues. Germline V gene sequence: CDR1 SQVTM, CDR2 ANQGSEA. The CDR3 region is CSARLIVTEAFF. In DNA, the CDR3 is TGCAGCGCCAGACTTATTGTCACTGAAGCTTTCTTT.

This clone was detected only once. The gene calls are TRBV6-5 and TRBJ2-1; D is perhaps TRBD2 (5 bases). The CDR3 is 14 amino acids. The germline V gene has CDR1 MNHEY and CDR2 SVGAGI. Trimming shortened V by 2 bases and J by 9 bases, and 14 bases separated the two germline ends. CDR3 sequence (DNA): TGTGCCAGCAGTTACGCGCGGACTGAAGGTGAGCAGTTCTTC. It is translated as CASSYARTEGEQFF.

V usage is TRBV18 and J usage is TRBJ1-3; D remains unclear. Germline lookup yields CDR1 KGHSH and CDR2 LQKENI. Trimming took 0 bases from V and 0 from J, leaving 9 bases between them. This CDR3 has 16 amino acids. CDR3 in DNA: TGTGCCAGCTCACCACCCTCGGGCAGCTCTGGAAACACCATATATTTT. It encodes CASSPPSGSSGNTIYF.

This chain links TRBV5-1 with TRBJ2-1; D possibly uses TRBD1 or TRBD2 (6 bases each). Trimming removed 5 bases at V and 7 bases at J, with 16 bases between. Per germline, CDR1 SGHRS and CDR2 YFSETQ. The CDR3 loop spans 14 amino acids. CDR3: CASSSGAGVNEQFF. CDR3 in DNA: TGCGCCAGCAGTTCGGGGGCAGGGGTAAATGAGCAGTTCTTC.

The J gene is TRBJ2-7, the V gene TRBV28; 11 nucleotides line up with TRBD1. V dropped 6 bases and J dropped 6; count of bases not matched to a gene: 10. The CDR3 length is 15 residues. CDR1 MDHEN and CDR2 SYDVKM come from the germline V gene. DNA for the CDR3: TGTGCCAGCAGCCGTCCAGGGACAGGGGGACCCGAGCAGTACTTC. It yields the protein CASSRPGTGGPEQYF.

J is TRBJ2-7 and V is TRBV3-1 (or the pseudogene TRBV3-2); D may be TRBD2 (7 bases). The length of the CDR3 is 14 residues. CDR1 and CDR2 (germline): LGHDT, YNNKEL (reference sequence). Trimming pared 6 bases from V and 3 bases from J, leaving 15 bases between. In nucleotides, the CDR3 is TGTGCCAGCAGAAAAGGGGGGGGCGGCTACGAGCAGTACTTC. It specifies CASRKGGGGYEQYF.

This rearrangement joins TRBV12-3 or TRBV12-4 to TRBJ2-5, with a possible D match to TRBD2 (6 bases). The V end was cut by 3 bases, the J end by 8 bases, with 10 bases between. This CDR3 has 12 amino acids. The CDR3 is CASSFLGGTQYF. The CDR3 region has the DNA TGTGCCAGCAGTTTTTTGGGGGGAACCCAGTACTTC.

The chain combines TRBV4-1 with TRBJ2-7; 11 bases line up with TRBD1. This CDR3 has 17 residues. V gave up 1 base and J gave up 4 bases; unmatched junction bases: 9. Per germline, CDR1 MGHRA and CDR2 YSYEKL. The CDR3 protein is CASSQGPSGTGGYEQYF. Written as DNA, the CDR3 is TGCGCCAGCAGCCAAGGTCCTAGTGGGACAGGGGGGTACGAGCAGTACTTC.

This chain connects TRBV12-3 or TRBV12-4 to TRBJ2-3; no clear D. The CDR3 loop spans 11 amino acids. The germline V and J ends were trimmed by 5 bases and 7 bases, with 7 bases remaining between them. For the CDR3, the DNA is TGTGCCAGCAGTCTCGGGTATACGCAGTATTTT. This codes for CASSLGYTQYF.

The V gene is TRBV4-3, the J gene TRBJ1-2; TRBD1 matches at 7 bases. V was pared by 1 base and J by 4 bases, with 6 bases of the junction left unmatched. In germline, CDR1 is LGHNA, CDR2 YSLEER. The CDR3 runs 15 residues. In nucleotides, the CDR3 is TGCGCCAGCAGCCAAGCGTCCCAGGGGGGCTATGGCTACACCTTC. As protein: CASSQASQGGYGYTF.